This paragraph reports one T cell receptor beta chain. Antigen: not known. Germline CDR1 is SGHTA and CDR2 is FQGNSA. V was trimmed by 0 bases and J by 2 bases, leaving 11 bases between them. The CDR3 length is 15 residues. This entry belongs to a study of response to subunit inactivated influenza vaccine. Study-wide results and caveats: Authors suggested seasonal influenza vaccinations each recruit few new T cells.

Each CDR3 protein is one row after TCRdb ran MiXCR on the RT-PCR reads. The repertoire holds approximately 520,000 distinct CDR3 sequences, with 25% as singletons. The J gene is TRBJ2-7, the V gene TRBV7-2; the D gene is possibly TRBD2 (6 bases). Specimen: CD4+ T cells sorted from PBMCs, collected roughly 5 days after vaccination. The source is a man between 50 and 59 years old who received an inactivated influenza vaccine. Written as DNA, the CDR3 is TGTGCCAGCAGCTTAGCTAGCGGAGAAACCTACGAGCAGTACTTC. It codes for CASSLASGETYEQYF.